This T cell receptor beta chain was found in a study of OX40 agonist ivuxolimab in advanced cancers. Study overall: With a range of roughly 20 to 85, age averaged about 59 years, and about 82% were male. Study results and caveats: In the 0.1 to 3.0 mg/kg range, CD4+ and CD8+ blood T cells had expanded clonally by week 6.

Of note for this clone: Its antigen is unknown.

Autoimmune disease history or systemic immunosuppression disqualified patients. Patients had blood sampled at baseline and again on cycle 4 day 1 and cycle 7 day 1. Measured with immunoSEQ multiplex PCR; TCRdb has only the in-frame clones, and not every one. The table shows tens of thousands of clones, with 75% to 90% occurring only once. V lost 6 bases and J lost 0, with 12 bases in between. CDR3 length: 15 residues. CDR1 and CDR2 from the germline V gene are MNHNS and SASEGT. The J gene is TRBJ2-1, the V gene TRBV6-1; D is ambiguous. The receptor's source is an adult with an advanced solid tumor such as melanoma, head and neck, liver or kidney cancer. This specimen consisted of CD4+ or CD8+ T cells sorted from blood, obtained in a trial of the OX40 agonist ivuxolimab. CDR3 in DNA: TGTGCCAGCAGCACACAGACCCTCTCCTACAATGAGCAGTTCTTC. This codes for CASSTQTLSYNEQFF.